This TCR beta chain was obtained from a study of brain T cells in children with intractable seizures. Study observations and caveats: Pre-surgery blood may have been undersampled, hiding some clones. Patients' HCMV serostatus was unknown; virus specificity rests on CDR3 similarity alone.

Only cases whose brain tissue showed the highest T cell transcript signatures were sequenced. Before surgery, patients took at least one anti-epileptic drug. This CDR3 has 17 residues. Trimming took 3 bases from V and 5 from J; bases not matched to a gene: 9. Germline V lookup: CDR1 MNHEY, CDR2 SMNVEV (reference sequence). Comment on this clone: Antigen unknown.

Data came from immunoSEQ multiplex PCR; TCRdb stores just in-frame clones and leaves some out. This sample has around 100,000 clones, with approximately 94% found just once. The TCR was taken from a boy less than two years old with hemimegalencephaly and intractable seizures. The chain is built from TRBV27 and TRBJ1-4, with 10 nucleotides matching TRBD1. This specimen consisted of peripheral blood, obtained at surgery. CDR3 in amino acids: CASSFGDRGGRNEKLFF. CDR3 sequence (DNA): TGTGCCAGCAGTTTCGGGGACAGGGGCGGACGGAATGAAAAACTGTTTTTT.